This T cell receptor (beta chain) was sequenced in a study of cytomegalovirus exposure and HLA in healthy donors. The PCR ran on 60 Vbeta and 13 Jbeta primers. Here immunoSEQ multiplex PCR was the method, and the copy in TCRdb shows in-frame clones only, minus some. The sample consists of fewer than 200,000 clones, less than 85% of them appearing once. This clone has a single count. Its specificity is unknown. Study outcomes and limitations: Data from an earlier analysis indicated that most TCR beta V segments were productive either about 87% or about 30% of the time. Roughly uniform sequencing depth across donors was assumed, possibly incorrectly. For TCR beta chains, V- and J-gene trimming was later linked to a missense DCLRE1C variant. Solely CMV serostatus was available to characterize immune exposure.

Trimming pared 0 bases from V and 9 bases from J, leaving 16 bases between. Germline lookup yields CDR1 SGDLS and CDR2 YYNGEE. The CDR3 runs 15 residues. Sequenced sample: PBMCs. This receptor was obtained from a male donor in good health and CMV-seronegative. This chain links TRBV9 with TRBJ1-5; D not resolved. The CDR3 loop reads CASSVDPTAQLPQHF. CDR3 nucleotides: TGTGCCAGCAGCGTAGACCCCACAGCACAATTGCCCCAGCATTTT. The variable domain in full, completed from reference TRBV9 and TRBJ1-5, reads DSGVTQTPKHLITATGQRVTLRCSPRSGDLSVYWYQQSLDQGLQFLIQYYNGEERAKGNILERFSAQQFPDLHSELNLSSLELGDSALYFCASSVDPTAQLPQHFGDGTRLSIL.